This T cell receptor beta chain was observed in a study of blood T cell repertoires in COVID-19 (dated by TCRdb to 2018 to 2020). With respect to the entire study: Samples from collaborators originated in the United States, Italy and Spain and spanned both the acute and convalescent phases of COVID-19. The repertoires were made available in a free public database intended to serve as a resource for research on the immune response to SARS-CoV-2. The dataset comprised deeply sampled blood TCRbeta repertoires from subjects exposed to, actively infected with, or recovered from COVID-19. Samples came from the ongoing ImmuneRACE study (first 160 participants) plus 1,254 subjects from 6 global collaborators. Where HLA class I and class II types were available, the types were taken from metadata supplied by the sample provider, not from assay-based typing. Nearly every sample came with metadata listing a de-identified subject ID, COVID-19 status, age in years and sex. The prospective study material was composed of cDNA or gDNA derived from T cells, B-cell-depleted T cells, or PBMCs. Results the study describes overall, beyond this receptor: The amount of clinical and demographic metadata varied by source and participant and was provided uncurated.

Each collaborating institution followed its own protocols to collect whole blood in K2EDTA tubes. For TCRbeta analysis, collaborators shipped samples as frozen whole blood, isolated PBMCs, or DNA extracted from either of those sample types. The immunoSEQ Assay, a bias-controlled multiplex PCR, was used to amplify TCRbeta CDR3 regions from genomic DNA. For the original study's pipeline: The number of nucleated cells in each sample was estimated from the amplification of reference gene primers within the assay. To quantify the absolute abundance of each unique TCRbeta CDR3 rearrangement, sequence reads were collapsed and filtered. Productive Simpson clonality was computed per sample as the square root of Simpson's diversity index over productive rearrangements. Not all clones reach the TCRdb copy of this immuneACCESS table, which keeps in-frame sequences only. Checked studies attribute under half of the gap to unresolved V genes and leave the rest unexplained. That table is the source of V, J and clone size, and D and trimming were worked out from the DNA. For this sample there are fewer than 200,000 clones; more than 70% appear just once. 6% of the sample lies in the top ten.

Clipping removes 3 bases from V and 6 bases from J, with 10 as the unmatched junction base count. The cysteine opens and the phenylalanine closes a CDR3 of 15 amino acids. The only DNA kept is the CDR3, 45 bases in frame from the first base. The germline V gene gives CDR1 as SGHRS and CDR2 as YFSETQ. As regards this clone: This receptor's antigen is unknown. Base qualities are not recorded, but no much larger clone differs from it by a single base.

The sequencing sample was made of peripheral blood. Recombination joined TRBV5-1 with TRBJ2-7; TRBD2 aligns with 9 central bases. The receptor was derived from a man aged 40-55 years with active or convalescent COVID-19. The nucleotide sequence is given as TGCGCCAGCAGCTCCCTGGGGCGGGAGGGCGGCGAGCAGTACTTC. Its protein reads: CASSSLGREGGEQYF.